The next 26 T cell receptor beta chains were all read from a single sample in a study of beta chain features in type 1 diabetes. Study-wide results and limits: For Type 1 diabetes patients, all four CD4+ subsets carried TCRB CDR3s that were moderately but significantly shorter.

The isolated RNA, all of it, was reverse transcribed, so expressed TCRB transcripts were what got sequenced. Clones were sequenced by immunoSEQ multiplex PCR, and TCRdb holds only the in-frame ones, with some missing. The table includes 600,000 to 700,000 clones, roughly 12% detected once. No antigen is known for these receptors. Sequencing was done on a sample of naive CD4+ T cells from blood. Receptors were obtained from a man in his late teens or twenties with type 1 diabetes.

The gene calls are TRBV30 and TRBJ1-3; no firm D call. From germline, CDR1 is GTSNPN and CDR2 SVGIG (reference sequence). This CDR3 has 12 residues. Trimming shortened V by 2 bases and J by 4 bases, and 6 bases separated the two germline ends. DNA of the CDR3: TGTGCCTGGAGTTACGCGGGAAACACCATATATTTT. Encoded protein: CAWSYAGNTIYF. The complete variable domain, with remaining parts taken from reference TRBV30 and TRBJ1-3, reads SQTIHQWPATLVQPVGSPLSLECTVEGTSNPNLYWYRQAAGRGLQLLFYSVGIGQISSEVPQNLSASRPQDRQFILSSKKLLLSDSGFYLCAWSYAGNTIYFGEGSWLTVV.

This chain's CDR3 is CASSAEQGAYEQYF. In DNA form, the CDR3 reads TGTGCCAGCAGTGCAGAACAGGGGGCCTACGAGCAGTACTTC. This chain connects TRBV6-1 to TRBJ2-7; 8 bases match TRBD1. The V segment lost 4 bases and the J segment 2 bases; nucleotides outside the gene matches: 4. The CDR3 covers 14 residues. Looked up from germline, CDR1 is MNHNS and CDR2 is SASEGT.

V usage is TRBV19 and J usage is TRBJ1-1; D is possibly TRBD1 (5 bases). CDR1 and CDR2 (germline): LNHDA, SQIVND (reference sequence). The V gene lost 10 bases and the J gene lost 0 bases, with 15 bases spanning the gap. The CDR3 has 14 residues. CDR3 coding DNA: TGTGCCACCTACCCTGGGGGGATGAACACTGAAGCTTTCTTT. Translation gives CATYPGGMNTEAFF. Drawing the rest from reference TRBV19 and TRBJ1-1, the complete variable domain is DGGITQSPKYLFRKEGQNVTLSCEQNLNHDAMYWYRQDPGQGLRLIYYSQIVNDFQKGDIAEGYSVSREKKESFPLTVTSAQKNPTAFYLCATYPGGMNTEAFFGQGTRLTVV.

This clone was seen only a few times. V gene TRBV5-1 combines with J gene TRBJ2-5; 11 bases are a match to TRBD2. This CDR3 comprises 16 residues. Germline lookup yields CDR1 SGHRS and CDR2 YFSETQ. V trimming: 2 bases; J trimming: 2 bases; junction bases outside the gene matches: 5. DNA for the CDR3: TGCGCCAGCAGCTTACTGGGACTAGCGGCTCAAGAGACCCAGTACTTC. Its protein product is CASSLLGLAAQETQYF.

The chain links TRBV28 to TRBJ1-2; D remains unclear. Trimming stripped 1 base from V and 4 bases from J, with 10 bases between. This CDR3 comprises 14 residues. Germline V gene sequence: CDR1 MDHEN, CDR2 SYDVKM. The CDR3 is CASSLSGETYGYTF. The CDR3 DNA reads TGTGCCAGCAGTTTATCCGGGGAAACCTATGGCTACACCTTC.

V usage is TRBV9 and J usage is TRBJ1-6; possibly TRBD1 for D (5 bases). The V and J ends lost 0 bases and 7 bases respectively, with 8 bases between them. Per germline, CDR1 SGDLS and CDR2 YYNGEE. The CDR3 is 14 amino acids. For the CDR3, the DNA is TGTGCCAGCAGCGTAGAACCAGGGAATTCACCCCTCCACTTT. Translation: CASSVEPGNSPLHF.

This clone appeared a few times. This chain connects TRBV28 to TRBJ2-7, with D tentatively TRBD1 or TRBD2 (6 bases each). The CDR3 is 12 residues long. Between the trimmed V and J ends, which lost 7 bases and 4 bases, there was a span of 11 bases. In germline, CDR1 is MDHEN, CDR2 SYDVKM. CDR3 protein: CASTEGVYEQYF. The CDR3 DNA sequence: TGTGCCAGCACGGAGGGGGTGTACGAGCAGTACTTC.

The rearrangement uses TRBV27 and TRBJ1-1; perhaps TRBD1 as D (5 bases). Germline values: CDR1 MNHEY, CDR2 SMNVEV (reference sequence). The CDR3 extends over 13 amino acids. V was pared by 3 bases and J by 7 bases, with 12 bases between. CDR3 in amino acids: CASSFWDSGEAFF. The CDR3 DNA is TGTGCCAGCAGTTTCTGGGACTCTGGTGAAGCTTTCTTT.

This clone was seen a handful of times. The chain couples TRBV30 to TRBJ1-5; a weak D match, TRBD1 (5 bases). Trimming left V 0 bases short and J 5 bases short, with 8 bases between. The germline CDR1 and CDR2 sequences are GTSNPN and SVGIG (reference sequence). The CDR3 is 13 amino acids. CDR3 loop: CAWSVKGYQPQHF. The DNA of the CDR3 is TGTGCCTGGAGTGTAAAGGGGTATCAGCCCCAGCATTTT. Full variable domain (rest looked up from reference TRBV30 and TRBJ1-5): SQTIHQWPATLVQPVGSPLSLECTVEGTSNPNLYWYRQAAGRGLQLLFYSVGIGQISSEVPQNLSASRPQDRQFILSSKKLLLSDSGFYLCAWSVKGYQPQHFGDGTRLSIL.

This clone was seen only a few times. This chain joins TRBV4-1 and TRBJ2-2; D uncertain. Germline V lookup: CDR1 MGHRA, CDR2 YSYEKL. V gave up 6 bases and J gave up 7 bases, with 9 bases separating them. The CDR3 extends over 12 amino acids. The CDR3 region is CASRLGGGELFF. The CDR3 bases are TGCGCCAGCAGGTTAGGCGGCGGGGAGCTGTTTTTT.

The chain is built from TRBV30 and TRBJ1-1; D ambiguous. This CDR3 comprises 12 residues. CDR1 GTSNPN and CDR2 SVGIG come from the germline V gene (reference sequence). V lost 5 bases, J lost 0 bases, and 7 bases lay in between. For the CDR3, the DNA is TGTGCCTGGGGAACGTTGAACACTGAAGCTTTCTTT. Translation gives CAWGTLNTEAFF.

This clone occurred a few times. V is TRBV7-2 and J is TRBJ2-1; 11 bases match TRBD2. This CDR3 contains 13 residues. V dropped 1 base and J dropped 12; count of bases not matched to a gene: 2. Germline CDR1 and CDR2: SGHTA and FQGNSA. In nucleotides, the CDR3 is TGTGCCAGCAGCTTAGGACTAGCGGGGACGCAGTTCTTC. As protein: CASSLGLAGTQFF.

This clone was seen a few times. The chain joins TRBV4-1 to TRBJ1-1; 9 bases are shared with TRBD1. The CDR3 totals 14 residues. The V segment lost 4 bases and the J segment 5 bases; nucleotides outside the gene matches: 5. CDR1 MGHRA and CDR2 YSYEKL come from the germline V gene. The CDR3 nucleotides are TGCGCCAGCAGCCCCCGGGACAGGGTGACTGAAGCTTTCTTT. Residues: CASSPRDRVTEAFF.

The genes are TRBV7-9 and TRBJ2-6; 7 positions match TRBD2. CDR3 size: 14 residues. The germline V gene encodes CDR1 SEHNR and CDR2 FQNEAQ (reference sequence). Trimming removed 6 bases from V and 2 bases from J; junction bases left unmatched: 1. The CDR3 region has the DNA TGTGCCAGCAGGGCGGGGGCTGGGGCCAACGTCCTGACTTTC. Amino acids: CASRAGAGANVLTF.

This clone was seen just once. The chain combines TRBV6-1 with TRBJ1-2; tentatively, D is TRBD1 (6 bases). This CDR3 spans 14 amino acids. CDR1 and CDR2 (germline): MNHNS, SASEGT. With 5 bases removed from V and 5 bases from J, the gap between germline ends came to 15 bases. The CDR3 nucleotides read TGTGCCAGCAGTCCGCCAGGGGAGCAGTATGGCTACACCTTC. It yields the protein CASSPPGEQYGYTF.

The sample holds a few counts of this clone. The rearrangement uses TRBV4-2 and TRBJ2-2; D remains unclear. V shed 1 base and J shed 6 bases, with 12 bases lying between them. Germline V gene lookup returns CDR1 LGHNA and CDR2 YNFKEQ. The CDR3 is made up of 15 amino acids. The chain's CDR3 is CASSQADSLPGELFF. The CDR3 DNA is TGTGCCAGCAGCCAAGCAGACTCCCTCCCCGGGGAGCTGTTTTTT.

This clone was counted only a few times. The genes are TRBV13 and TRBJ2-3, with D tentatively TRBD1 (5 bases). V was pared by 0 bases and J by 6 bases, with 13 bases between. The CDR3 is made up of 15 amino acids. The germline gives CDR1 PRHDT, CDR2 FYEKMQ (reference sequence). CDR3 nucleotide sequence: TGTGCCAGCAGCTTAGGCCTTGACAGTCAGGATACGCAGTATTTT. This codes for CASSLGLDSQDTQYF.

This clone was seen only a few times. The CDR3 here is CASSQGTGGTQYF. The CDR3 coding sequence is TGTGCCAGCAGCCAAGGGACTGGGGGGACCCAGTACTTC. J is TRBJ2-5 and V is TRBV14; the D gene could be TRBD1 or TRBD2 (5 bases each). V dropped 1 base and J dropped 7 bases, with 10 bases sitting between them. The CDR3 contains 13 residues. The germline gives CDR1 SGHDN, CDR2 FVKESK. Variable domain in full (rest from reference TRBV14 and TRBJ2-5): EAGVTQFPSHSVIEKGQTVTLRCDPISGHDNLYWYRRVMGKEIKFLLHFVKESKQDESGMPNNRFLAERTGGTYSTLKVQPAELEDSGVYFCASSQGTGGTQYFGPGTRLLVL.

Comment on this clone: Other DNA sequences in the same sample also yield this CDR3. This rearrangement joins TRBV7-2 to TRBJ2-5; 10 positions agree with TRBD2. Per germline, CDR1 SGHTA and CDR2 FQGNSA. The V gene end was trimmed by 2 bases and the J gene end by 4 bases; junction bases not matched to a gene: 4. This CDR3 has 15 amino acids. CDR3 nucleotide sequence: TGTGCCAGCAGCTTACTAGCGGGGGTGAGAGAGACCCAGTACTTC. It encodes CASSLLAGVRETQYF.

This rearrangement joins TRBV30 to TRBJ1-2, with D possibly being TRBD1 (6 bases). Germline CDR1 GTSNPN, CDR2 SVGIG (reference sequence). This CDR3 has 13 residues. The V end was cut by 0 bases, the J end by 8 bases, with 13 bases between. The CDR3 sequence: CAWSVQGLGGYTF. In DNA form, the CDR3 reads TGTGCCTGGAGTGTACAGGGCCTTGGGGGCTACACCTTC.

The chain joins TRBV16 to TRBJ2-1; D could derive from TRBD1 or TRBD2 (5 bases each). V was clipped by 4 bases and J by 13 bases, with 14 bases between them. The CDR3 length is 12 residues. In germline, CDR1 is KGHSY, CDR2 FQNENV. Written as DNA, the CDR3 is TGTGCCAGCAGCCCTCATGAGGGGTATCAGTTCTTC. Residues: CASSPHEGYQFF.

The gene calls are TRBV7-2 and TRBJ2-7, with a possible D match to TRBD2 (6 bases). The germline CDR1 and CDR2 sequences are SGHTA and FQGNSA. V was trimmed by 10 bases and J by 2 bases, leaving 15 bases between them. CDR3 length: 13 residues. The CDR3 coding sequence is TGTGCCATTCGGTACGGCGGGACCTACGAGCAGTACTTC. It yields the protein CAIRYGGTYEQYF.

This chain uses TRBV27 with TRBJ1-1; D is unclear. CDR1 is MNHEY, CDR2 SMNVEV, per germline (reference sequence). The CDR3 spans 15 residues. Trimming shortened V by 4 bases and J by 3 bases, and 15 bases separated the two germline ends. CDR3 region: CASSSIPTRDTEAFF. Here the CDR3 DNA reads TGTGCCAGCAGTTCTATCCCGACTCGGGACACTGAAGCTTTCTTT.

This clone has a handful of counts. The gene calls are TRBV30 and TRBJ2-7; TRBD1 is a possible D gene (5 bases). V shed 4 bases and J shed 6 bases, with 7 bases lying between them. The CDR3 spans 10 residues. Germline V gene lookup returns CDR1 GTSNPN and CDR2 SVGIG (reference sequence). DNA of the CDR3: TGTGCCTGGAAAGGGGCCGAGCAGTACTTC. Translating it yields CAWKGAEQYF.

V and J are TRBV11-2 and TRBJ2-3; TRBD2 aligns across 7 bases. CDR3 length equals 16 residues. V gave up 5 bases and J gave up 6 bases; unmatched junction bases: 14. Germline V gives CDR1 SGHAT, CDR2 FQNNGV. The CDR3 nucleotides read TGTGCCAGCAGCCGACTAGCTGATCCCCAATTCGATACGCAGTATTTT. Protein product: CASSRLADPQFDTQYF.

The rearrangement links TRBV25-1 to TRBJ2-3; D gene unclear. Trimming left V 7 bases short and J 0 bases short, with 17 bases between. CDR3 size: 16 residues. Germline CDR1 reads MGHDK; CDR2 reads SYGVNS. The CDR3 DNA sequence: TGTGCCAGCAACCCCTCCGCCAAGGGAAGCACAGATACGCAGTATTTT. Translating gives CASNPSAKGSTDTQYF.